The entry below describes one TCR beta chain. This sample stems from a study of Graves' ophthalmopathy and Graves' hyperthyroidism. Under 3 months in duration, the ophthalmopathy in affected donors had moderate-to-severe activity, CAS ≥3 and NOSPECS ≥4. The sequenced template was RNA, covering the TCR beta CDR3 region. First-round RT-PCR relied on HTBI primers, and a second-round multiplex PCR came next. MiXCR, run by TCRdb on the multiplex PCR reads, gives a single entry per CDR3 protein. In the table there are 650,000 to 900,000 distinct CDR3 sequences, about 44% of which are singletons. Germline V lookup: CDR1 SGHVS, CDR2 FQNEAQ. This CDR3 has 13 amino acids. V lost 1 base, J lost 7 bases, and 10 bases lay in between.

The V call is TRBV7-8, the J call TRBJ1-1; D unresolved. This TCR derives from an adult man with Graves' ophthalmopathy. Sequencing input: peripheral blood. The CDR3 nucleotides read TGTGCCAGCAGCTTAGATGGGGTTATTGAAGCTTTCTTT. Translating gives CASSLDGVIEAFF.